The 23 T cell receptor beta chains given below trace back to one sample, sequenced in a study of blood T cell repertoires in COVID-19. Data came from immunoSEQ multiplex PCR; TCRdb stores just in-frame clones and leaves some out. The sample holds some 260,000 clones, over 65% seen once. The sample was peripheral blood. The origin of the receptors is a woman of 80 years or more with acute or convalescent COVID-19.

The V and J genes are TRBV5-4 and TRBJ2-3, with unresolved D. Germline V gene sequence: CDR1 SGHNT, CDR2 YYREEE (reference sequence). The CDR3 consists of 13 residues. V lost 2 bases and J lost 5, with 9 bases in between. In DNA, the CDR3 is TGTGCCAGCAGCTTCCCGCGGCAAGATACGCAGTATTTT. Translating it yields CASSFPRQDTQYF. Full variable domain (missing parts from reference TRBV5-4 and TRBJ2-3): ETGVTQSPTHLIKTRGQQVTLRCSSQSGHNTVSWYQQALGQGPQFIFQYYREEENGRGNFPPRFSGLQFPNYSSELNVNALELDDSALYLCASSFPRQDTQYFGPGTRLTVL.

The chain couples TRBV7-2 to TRBJ2-3; TRBD2 matches 9 bases. This CDR3 region has 14 residues. Unmatched junction bases numbered 14, after V lost 5 bases and J lost 14 bases. CDR1 and CDR2 (germline): SGHTA, FQGNSA. Here the CDR3 reads CASSPPVGTSLPYF. CDR3 DNA: TGTGCCAGCAGCCCCCCGGTCGGGACTAGCCTTCCGTATTTT.

The rearrangement uses TRBV25-1 and TRBJ1-6; D unclear. Between the trimmed V and J ends, which lost 6 bases and 4 bases, there was a span of 16 bases. Germline CDR1 and CDR2: MGHDK and SYGVNS. This CDR3 spans 16 amino acids. CDR3 nucleotide sequence: TGTGCCAGCAGCCCTGGGAGGAACCATTATAATTCACCCCTCCACTTT. Its translation: CASSPGRNHYNSPLHF. Drawing the rest from reference TRBV25-1 and TRBJ1-6, the complete variable domain is EADIYQTPRYLVIGTGKKITLECSQTMGHDKMYWYQQDPGMELHLIHYSYGVNSTEKGDLSSESTVSRIRTEHFPLTLESARPSHTSQYLCASSPGRNHYNSPLHFGNGTRLTVT.

The chain joins TRBV5-1 to TRBJ2-5, with 10 bases aligning to TRBD2. The germline CDR1 and CDR2 sequences are SGHRS and YFSETQ. After removal of 5 bases from V and 0 bases from J, the junction contained 10 bases not matched to a gene. The CDR3 is made up of 17 amino acids. CDR3 region: CASSVDSGGTYQETQYF. CDR3 DNA sequence: TGCGCCAGCAGTGTTGATAGCGGGGGGACCTACCAAGAGACCCAGTACTTC. The entire variable domain, with the rest obtained from reference TRBV5-1 and TRBJ2-5, is as follows: KAGVTQTPRYLIKTRGQQVTLSCSPISGHRSVSWYQQTPGQGLQFLFEYFSETQRNKGNFPGRFSGRQFSNSRSEMNVSTLELGDSALYLCASSVDSGGTYQETQYFGPGTRLLVL.

This clone was seen a handful of times. V usage is TRBV7-9 and J usage is TRBJ1-3; no reliable D call. V was clipped by 1 base and J by 0 bases, with 7 bases between them. Germline CDR1 and CDR2: SEHNR and FQNEAQ (reference sequence). CDR3 size: 15 residues. Here the CDR3 reads CASSLDRTSGNTIYF. In DNA form, the CDR3 reads TGTGCCAGCAGCTTAGACAGAACCTCTGGAAACACCATATATTTT.

The V and J genes are TRBV3-1 (or the pseudogene TRBV3-2) and TRBJ2-2; 9 nucleotides line up with TRBD1. Germline lookup yields CDR1 LGHDT and CDR2 YNNKEL (reference sequence). J gave up 9 bases and V 5 bases, and 7 bases lay outside the gene matches. The CDR3 consists of 14 residues. Here the CDR3 DNA reads TGTGCCAGCAGCGAAGGCACAGGGGGCCGGGAGCTGTTTTTT. It specifies CASSEGTGGRELFF.

Many counts were recorded for this clone. The sample carries other DNA sequences with the same CDR3. V and J are TRBV5-1 and TRBJ1-4; tentatively, D is TRBD1 (6 bases). Germline V CDR1 and CDR2: SGHRS, YFSETQ. V was pared by 4 bases and J by 3 bases, with 13 bases between. The CDR3 sequence is 15 residues long. The CDR3 region is CASSLTGLSNEKLFF. CDR3 coding DNA: TGCGCCAGCAGCCTTACAGGGCTGTCTAATGAAAAACTGTTTTTT.

V and J are TRBV12-5 and TRBJ2-2; 11 positions match TRBD2. With V trimmed by 2 bases and J by 0 bases, 8 bases remained unmatched. The CDR3 length is 19 residues. CDR1 LGHNT and CDR2 FRNRAP come from the germline V gene. The CDR3 DNA is TGTGCTAGTGGTTTGCCGGGACTAGCGGAGATAGCGAACACCGGGGAGCTGTTTTTT. Amino acids: CASGLPGLAEIANTGELFF.

The chain combines TRBV4-1 with TRBJ1-4; possibly TRBD1 for D (5 bases). Germline V gene data show CDR1 as MGHRA and CDR2 as YSYEKL. V dropped 8 bases and J dropped 3 bases, with 13 bases sitting between them. CDR3 size: 14 residues. The CDR3 nucleotides are TGCGCCAGCGCGCCCCCGGGGGCTAATGAAAAACTGTTTTTT. Its translation is CASAPPGANEKLFF.

The chain employs TRBV11-2 and TRBJ1-2; D gene ambiguous. The CDR3 is made up of 15 amino acids. Trimming stripped 0 bases from V and 3 bases from J, with 11 bases between. Germline assignment: CDR1 SGHAT and CDR2 FQNNGV. The CDR3 is CASSLDRAQDYGYTF. CDR3 nucleotides: TGTGCCAGCAGCTTAGACCGAGCCCAGGACTATGGCTACACCTTC.

This chain joins TRBV7-2 and TRBJ2-2, with 7 bases aligning to TRBD1. The V gene's germline CDR1 is SGHTA and CDR2 FQGNSA. The CDR3 runs to 14 residues. J gave up 6 bases and V 5 bases, and 6 bases lay outside the gene matches. The CDR3 sequence is CASSIDRAAGELFF. The CDR3 nucleotides are TGTGCCAGCAGCATCGACAGGGCCGCCGGGGAGCTGTTTTTT.

V is TRBV6-4 and J is TRBJ2-5; 14 bases line up with TRBD2. Germline CDR1 reads MRHNA; CDR2 reads SNTAGT. V lost 2 bases to trimming and J lost 4 bases; unmatched junction nucleotides: 6. The CDR3 sequence is 17 residues long. CDR3 bases: TGTGCCAGCAGTGACCCCCTGGGGACTAGCGGGGGAGAGACCCAGTACTTC. Translated, it gives CASSDPLGTSGGETQYF.

This chain joins TRBV5-1 and TRBJ1-1; TRBD1 agrees at 8 bases. With V trimmed by 4 bases and J by 1 base, 6 bases remained unmatched. The germline CDR1 and CDR2 sequences are SGHRS and YFSETQ. The CDR3 is 15 amino acids. The CDR3 here is CASSTGDRQNTEAFF. In DNA form, the CDR3 reads TGCGCCAGCAGCACAGGGGACAGGCAGAACACTGAAGCTTTCTTT.

This chain joins TRBV18 and TRBJ1-5; no firm D call. The germline V gene has CDR1 KGHSH and CDR2 LQKENI. V was pared by 3 bases and J by 0 bases, with 15 bases between. The CDR3 is 17 amino acids. The CDR3 DNA follows: TGTGCCAGCTCACCCGATGGAGGGCCGTATAGCAATCAGCCCCAGCATTTT. Protein: CASSPDGGPYSNQPQHF.

This clone was detected ten times or more. This chain connects TRBV15 to TRBJ1-2; 9 bases agree with TRBD1. Germline V gene sequence: CDR1 LNHNV, CDR2 YYDKDF (reference sequence). The ends lost 1 base at V and 6 bases at J; junction bases unmatched: 9. There are 16 residues in the CDR3. CDR3 protein: CATSRGAGTGKDGYTF. The CDR3 region has the DNA TGTGCCACCAGCAGAGGGGCTGGGACAGGGAAAGATGGCTACACCTTC.

This clone has only a few counts. This chain links TRBV7-2 with TRBJ1-6; no clear D gene. In germline, CDR1 is SGHTA, CDR2 FQGNSA. The CDR3 contains 17 residues. The V gene lost 4 bases and the J gene lost 0 bases, with 13 bases spanning the gap. The CDR3 nucleotides are TGTGCCAGCAGCTCCTCGGCGGCTGACTCCTATAATTCACCCCTCCACTTT. Translating gives CASSSSAADSYNSPLHF.

The chain joins TRBV18 to TRBJ2-7; no clear D. Deletions cut 1 base from V and 5 bases from J, with 6 bases between. Per germline, CDR1 KGHSH and CDR2 LQKENI. This CDR3 region has 12 residues. The CDR3 here is CASSPQLDEQYF. The CDR3 region has the DNA TGTGCCAGCTCACCACAGCTCGACGAGCAGTACTTC.

This chain connects TRBV5-1 to TRBJ2-7; TRBD1 matches 10 bases. The CDR3 covers 14 residues. Germline V gives CDR1 SGHRS, CDR2 YFSETQ. The junction had 4 bases not matched to a gene; V was cut back by 4 bases and J by 3 bases. CDR3 amino acids: CASSLRTGGYEQYF. DNA for the CDR3: TGCGCCAGCAGCCTGAGGACAGGGGGCTACGAGCAGTACTTC.

This clone was counted many times. The genes are TRBV15 and TRBJ2-7, with a possible D match to TRBD2 (5 bases). Germline CDR1 is LNHNV and CDR2 is YYDKDF (reference sequence). Trimming stripped 0 bases from V and 3 bases from J, with 15 bases between. The CDR3 consists of 16 residues. Here the CDR3 DNA reads TGTGCCACCAGCAGAGATATCGCAGGTGGAGGCTACGAGCAGTACTTC. This codes for CATSRDIAGGGYEQYF.

This chain connects TRBV3-1 (or the pseudogene TRBV3-2) to TRBJ2-1; 9 bases are a match to TRBD2. The CDR3 length is 16 residues. J lost 6 bases, V lost 3 bases, and 9 bases had no gene match. Germline assignment: CDR1 LGHDT and CDR2 YNNKEL (reference sequence). The CDR3 here is CASSHRSGSGSNEQFF. The CDR3, as DNA: TGTGCCAGCAGCCACCGTAGCGGGAGCGGGAGCAATGAGCAGTTCTTC.

This clone was seen only once. The chain links TRBV6-5 to TRBJ2-2; 9 positions agree with TRBD1. The V and J ends lost 6 bases and 5 bases, in that order; junction bases with no gene match: 7. The CDR3 runs to 15 residues. Germline V lookup: CDR1 MNHEY, CDR2 SVGAGI. CDR3 DNA sequence: TGTGCCAGCAGCCAAGGGACAGGGTGGACCGGGGAGCTGTTTTTT. Residues: CASSQGTGWTGELFF.

The chain combines TRBV14 with TRBJ1-6; D might be TRBD1 (5 bases). The length of the CDR3 is 15 residues. Germline assignment: CDR1 SGHDN and CDR2 FVKESK. Trimming took 1 base from V and 6 from J, leaving 10 bases between them. CDR3 in DNA: TGTGCCAGCAGCCAAGTGGCAGGGCTTAATTCACCCCTCCACTTT. Translating it yields CASSQVAGLNSPLHF.

Comment on this clone: Germline is not matched at one junction end, which may reflect a read error. CDR3 nucleotides: TGTGCCAGCAGCCTAGCGGGGACAGCTAACTATGGCTACACCTTC. Its translation is CASSLAGTANYGYTF. This chain connects TRBV7-2 to TRBJ1-2, with 7 bases that match TRBD1. The CDR3 totals 15 residues. In germline, CDR1 is SGHTA, CDR2 FQGNSA.